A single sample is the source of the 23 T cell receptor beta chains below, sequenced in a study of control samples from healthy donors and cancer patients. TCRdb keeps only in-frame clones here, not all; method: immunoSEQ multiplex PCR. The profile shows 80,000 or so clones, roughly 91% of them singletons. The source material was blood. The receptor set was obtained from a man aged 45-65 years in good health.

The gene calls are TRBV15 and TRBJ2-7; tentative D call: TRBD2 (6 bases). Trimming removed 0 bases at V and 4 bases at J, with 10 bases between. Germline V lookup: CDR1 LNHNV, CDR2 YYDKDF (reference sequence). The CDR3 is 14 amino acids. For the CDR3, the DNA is TGTGCCACCAGCAGAGAAGGAGGGGCGTACGAGCAGTACTTC. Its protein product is CATSREGGAYEQYF.

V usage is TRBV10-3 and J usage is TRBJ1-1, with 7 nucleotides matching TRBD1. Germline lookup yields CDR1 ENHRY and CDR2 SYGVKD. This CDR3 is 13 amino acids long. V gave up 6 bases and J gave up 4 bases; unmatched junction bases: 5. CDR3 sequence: CAIRGQEGTEAFF. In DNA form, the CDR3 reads TGTGCCATCAGAGGACAGGAGGGCACTGAAGCTTTCTTT.

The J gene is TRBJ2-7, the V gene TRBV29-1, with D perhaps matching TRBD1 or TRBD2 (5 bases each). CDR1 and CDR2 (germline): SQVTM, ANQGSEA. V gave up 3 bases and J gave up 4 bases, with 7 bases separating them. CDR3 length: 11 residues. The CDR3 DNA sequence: TGCAGCGTTGAGTGGGGGTACGAGCAGTACTTC. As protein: CSVEWGYEQYF.

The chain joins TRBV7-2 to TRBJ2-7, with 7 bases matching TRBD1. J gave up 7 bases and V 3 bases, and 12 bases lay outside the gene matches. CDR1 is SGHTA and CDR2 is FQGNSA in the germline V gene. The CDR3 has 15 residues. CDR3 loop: CASSFQGRGSGEQYF. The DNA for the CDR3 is TGTGCCAGCAGCTTCCAGGGCAGGGGGTCGGGAGAGCAGTACTTC.

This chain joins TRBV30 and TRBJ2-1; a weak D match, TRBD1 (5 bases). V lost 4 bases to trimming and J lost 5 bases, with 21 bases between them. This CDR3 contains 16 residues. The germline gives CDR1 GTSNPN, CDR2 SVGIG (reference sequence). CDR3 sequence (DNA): TGTGCCTGGAAAAGTCCGAGCGCCCAGACAGACAATGAGCAGTTCTTC. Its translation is CAWKSPSAQTDNEQFF.

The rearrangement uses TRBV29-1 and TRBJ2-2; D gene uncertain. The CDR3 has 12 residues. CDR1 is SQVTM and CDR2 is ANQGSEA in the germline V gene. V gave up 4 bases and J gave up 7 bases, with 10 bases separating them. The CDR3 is CSVVPTGGELFF. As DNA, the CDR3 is TGCAGCGTTGTACCGACTGGCGGGGAGCTGTTTTTT.

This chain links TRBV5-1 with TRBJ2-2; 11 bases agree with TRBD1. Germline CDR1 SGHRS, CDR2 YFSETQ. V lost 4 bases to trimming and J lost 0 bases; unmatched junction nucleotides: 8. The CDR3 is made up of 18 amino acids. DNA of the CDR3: TGCGCCAGCAGCCTAAGGACAGGGGGCTTTTCGAACACCGGGGAGCTGTTTTTT. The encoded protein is CASSLRTGGFSNTGELFF.

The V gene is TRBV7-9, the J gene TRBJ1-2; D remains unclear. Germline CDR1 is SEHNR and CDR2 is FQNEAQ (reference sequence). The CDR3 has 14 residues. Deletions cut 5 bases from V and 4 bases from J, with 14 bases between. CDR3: CASSPKKQSYGYTF. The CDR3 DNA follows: TGTGCCAGCAGCCCCAAAAAACAGAGCTATGGCTACACCTTC.

DNA for the CDR3: TGTGCCAGCAGTTACGTGGGGGAGAACACTGAAGCTTTCTTT. Translation gives CASSYVGENTEAFF. The rearrangement uses TRBV6-6 and TRBJ1-1; tentative D call: TRBD1 (5 bases). V lost 2 bases and J 1 base, leaving 8 bases between the germline ends. Looked up from germline, CDR1 is MNHNY and CDR2 is SVGAGI (reference sequence). This CDR3 spans 14 amino acids.

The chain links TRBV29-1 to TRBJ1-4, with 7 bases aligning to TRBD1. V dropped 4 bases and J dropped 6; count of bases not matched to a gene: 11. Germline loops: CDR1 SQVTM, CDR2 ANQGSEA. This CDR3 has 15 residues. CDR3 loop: CSVVIRGGADEKLFF. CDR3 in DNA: TGCAGCGTTGTGATTAGAGGGGGCGCGGATGAAAAACTGTTTTTT. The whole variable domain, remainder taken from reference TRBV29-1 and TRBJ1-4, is SAVISQKPSRDICQRGTSLTIQCQVDSQVTMMFWYRQQPGQSLTLIATANQGSEATYESGFVIDKFPISRPNLTFSTLTVSNMSPEDSSIYLCSVVIRGGADEKLFFGSGTQLSVL.

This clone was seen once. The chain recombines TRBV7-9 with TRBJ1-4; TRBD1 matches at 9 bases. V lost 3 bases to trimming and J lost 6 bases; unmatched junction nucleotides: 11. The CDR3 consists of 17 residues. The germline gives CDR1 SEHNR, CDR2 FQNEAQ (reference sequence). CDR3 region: CASSFTSGQGRYEKLFF. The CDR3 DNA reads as TGTGCCAGCAGCTTCACGTCGGGACAGGGACGTTATGAAAAACTGTTTTTT.

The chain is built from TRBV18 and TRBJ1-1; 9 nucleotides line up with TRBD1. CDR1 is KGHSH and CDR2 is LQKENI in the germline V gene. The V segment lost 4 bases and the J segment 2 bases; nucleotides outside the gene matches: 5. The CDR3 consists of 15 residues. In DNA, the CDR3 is TGTGCCAGCTCACTCCAGGGACAGGGCAACACTGAAGCTTTCTTT. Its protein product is CASSLQGQGNTEAFF.

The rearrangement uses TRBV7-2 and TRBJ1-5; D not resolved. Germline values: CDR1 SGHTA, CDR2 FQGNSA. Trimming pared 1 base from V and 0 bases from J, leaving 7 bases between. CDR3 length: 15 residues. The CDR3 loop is CASSLDSYSNQPQHF. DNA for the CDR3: TGTGCCAGCAGCTTAGACAGTTATAGCAATCAGCCCCAGCATTTT. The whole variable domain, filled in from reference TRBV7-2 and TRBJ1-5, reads GAGVSQSPSNKVTEKGKDVELRCDPISGHTALYWYRQSLGQGLEFLIYFQGNSAPDKSGLPSDRFSAERTGGSVSTLTIQRTQQEDSAVYLCASSLDSYSNQPQHFGDGTRLSIL.

This CDR3 reads CAISGSTATNYGYTF. The CDR3 DNA is TGTGCCATCAGTGGAAGTACAGCCACTAACTATGGCTACACCTTC. The rearrangement uses TRBV10-3 and TRBJ1-2; D ambiguous. V lost 4 bases, J lost 0 bases, and 12 bases lay in between. The CDR3 spans 15 residues. Germline V gene data show CDR1 as ENHRY and CDR2 as SYGVKD.

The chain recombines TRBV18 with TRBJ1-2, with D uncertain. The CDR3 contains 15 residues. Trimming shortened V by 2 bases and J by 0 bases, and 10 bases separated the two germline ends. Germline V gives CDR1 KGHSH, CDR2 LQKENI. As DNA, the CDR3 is TGTGCCAGCTCACCAGAGGCGGATGCTAACTATGGCTACACCTTC. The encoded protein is CASSPEADANYGYTF.

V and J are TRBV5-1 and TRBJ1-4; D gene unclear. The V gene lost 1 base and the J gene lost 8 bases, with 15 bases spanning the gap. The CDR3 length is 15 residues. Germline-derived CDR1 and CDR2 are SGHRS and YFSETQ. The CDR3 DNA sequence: TGCGCCAGCAGCTTGTCCCCCGGTCTCGGGGAAAAACTGTTTTTT. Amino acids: CASSLSPGLGEKLFF. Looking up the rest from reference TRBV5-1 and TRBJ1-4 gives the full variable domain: KAGVTQTPRYLIKTRGQQVTLSCSPISGHRSVSWYQQTPGQGLQFLFEYFSETQRNKGNFPGRFSGRQFSNSRSEMNVSTLELGDSALYLCASSLSPGLGEKLFFGSGTQLSVL.

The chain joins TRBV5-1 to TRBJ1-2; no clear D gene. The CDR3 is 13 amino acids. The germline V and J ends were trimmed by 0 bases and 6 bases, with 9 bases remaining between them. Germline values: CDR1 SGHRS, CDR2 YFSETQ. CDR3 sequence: CASSLAGRDGYTF. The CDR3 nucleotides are TGCGCCAGCAGCTTGGCCGGGCGGGATGGCTACACCTTC.

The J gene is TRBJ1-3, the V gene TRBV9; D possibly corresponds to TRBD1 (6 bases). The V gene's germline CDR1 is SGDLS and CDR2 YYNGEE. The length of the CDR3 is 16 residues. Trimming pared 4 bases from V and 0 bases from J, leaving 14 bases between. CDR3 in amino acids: CASSPGHLYSGNTIYF. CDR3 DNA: TGTGCCAGCAGCCCGGGACATCTATACTCTGGAAACACCATATATTTT.

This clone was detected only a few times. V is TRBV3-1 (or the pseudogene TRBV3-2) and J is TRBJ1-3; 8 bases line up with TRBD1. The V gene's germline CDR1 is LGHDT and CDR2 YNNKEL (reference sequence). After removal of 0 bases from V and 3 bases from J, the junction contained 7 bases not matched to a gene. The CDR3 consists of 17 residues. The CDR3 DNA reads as TGTGCCAGCAGCCAAGATCAGGGGGCAGTGGGTGGAAACACCATATATTTT. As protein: CASSQDQGAVGGNTIYF.

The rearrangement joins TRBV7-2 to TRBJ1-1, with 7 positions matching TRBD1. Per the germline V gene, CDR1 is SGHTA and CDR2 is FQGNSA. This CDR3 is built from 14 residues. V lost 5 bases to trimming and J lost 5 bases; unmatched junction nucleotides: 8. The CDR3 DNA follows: TGTGCCAGCAGCCCTCGACAGGGAAATACTGAAGCTTTCTTT. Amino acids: CASSPRQGNTEAFF.

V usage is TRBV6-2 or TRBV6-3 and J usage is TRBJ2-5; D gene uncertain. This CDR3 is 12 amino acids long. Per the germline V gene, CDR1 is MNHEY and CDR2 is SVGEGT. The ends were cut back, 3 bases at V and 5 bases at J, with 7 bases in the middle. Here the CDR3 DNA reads TGTGCCAGCAGTTATAACGGGGAGACCCAGTACTTC. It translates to CASSYNGETQYF.

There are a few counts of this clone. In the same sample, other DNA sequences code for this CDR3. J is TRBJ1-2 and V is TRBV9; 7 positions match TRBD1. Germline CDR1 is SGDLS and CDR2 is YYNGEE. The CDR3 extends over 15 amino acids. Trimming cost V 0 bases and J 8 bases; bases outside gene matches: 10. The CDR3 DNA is TGTGCCAGCAGCGTAGAGGGTTTTGGGACAGAAGGCTACACCTTC. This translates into CASSVEGFGTEGYTF.

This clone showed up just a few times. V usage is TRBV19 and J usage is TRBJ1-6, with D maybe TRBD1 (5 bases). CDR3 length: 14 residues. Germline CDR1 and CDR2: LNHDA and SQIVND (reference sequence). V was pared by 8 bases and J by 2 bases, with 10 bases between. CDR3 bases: TGTGCCAGTGGGGGACGAACCTATAATTCACCCCTCCACTTT. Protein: CASGGRTYNSPLHF.